What follows are 3 T cell receptor beta chains derived from one specimen sequenced in a study of human T cells and chemical hapten exposure. Time point of the sample: patch test 3, about 24 weeks after DPC sensitization. The sample's treatment: therapeutic diphenylcyclopropenone sensitization with weekly scalp DPC. A single record per CDR3 protein comes from TCRdb applying MiXCR to the RACE reads. The sample carries 150,000 to 200,000 distinct CDR3 sequences, about 30% recorded once. Material: whole blood, obtained in connection with sensitization to the hapten diphenylcyclopropenone (DPC). The origin of the receptors is a woman aged 18-30 years with alopecia areata. Some clones in this sample may be carry-over from other donors' samples.

This chain uses TRBV27 with TRBJ1-2; 7 nucleotides align to TRBD1. The CDR3 runs to 13 residues. Unmatched junction bases numbered 6, after V lost 4 bases and J lost 7 bases. In germline, CDR1 is MNHEY, CDR2 SMNVEV (reference sequence). The CDR3 here is CASSSRGQSGYTF. In nucleotides, the CDR3 is TGTGCCAGCAGTTCGAGGGGGCAGAGTGGCTACACCTTC.

V gene TRBV12-3 or TRBV12-4 combines with J gene TRBJ1-6; possible D gene TRBD1, 6 bases. The CDR3 is 18 amino acids. Trimming removed 2 bases from V and 7 bases from J, with 21 bases in between. CDR3 sequence reads: CASSLMRPLGARNSPLHF. The CDR3 coding sequence is TGTGCCAGCAGTTTAATGAGACCCCTGGGGGCAAGGAATTCACCCCTCCACTTT.

The chain is built from TRBV7-8 and TRBJ2-1; D tentatively reads TRBD1 or TRBD2 (5 bases each). V lost 5 bases and J 9 bases, leaving 23 bases between the germline ends. Germline V gene sequence: CDR1 SGHVS, CDR2 FQNEAQ. This CDR3 has 16 amino acids. The CDR3: CASSLIGANTGREQFF. DNA for the CDR3: TGTGCCAGCAGCCTGATCGGGGCTAACACTGGCCGTGAGCAGTTCTTC.